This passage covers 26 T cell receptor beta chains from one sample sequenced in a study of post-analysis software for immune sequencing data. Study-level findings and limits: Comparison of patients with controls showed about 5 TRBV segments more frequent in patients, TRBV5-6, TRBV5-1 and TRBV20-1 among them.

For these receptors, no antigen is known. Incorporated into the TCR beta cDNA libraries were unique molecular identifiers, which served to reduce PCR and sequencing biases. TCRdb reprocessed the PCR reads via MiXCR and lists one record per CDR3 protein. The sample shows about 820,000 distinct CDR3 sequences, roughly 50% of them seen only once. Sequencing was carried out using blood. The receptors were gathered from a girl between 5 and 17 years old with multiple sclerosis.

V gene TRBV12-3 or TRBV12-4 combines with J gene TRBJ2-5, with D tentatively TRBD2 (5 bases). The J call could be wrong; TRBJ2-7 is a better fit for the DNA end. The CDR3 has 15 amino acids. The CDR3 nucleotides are TGTGCCAGCAGTTCCGAGTGGCGGAGGTGGTCCGAGCAGTACTTC. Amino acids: CASSSEWRRWSEQYF.

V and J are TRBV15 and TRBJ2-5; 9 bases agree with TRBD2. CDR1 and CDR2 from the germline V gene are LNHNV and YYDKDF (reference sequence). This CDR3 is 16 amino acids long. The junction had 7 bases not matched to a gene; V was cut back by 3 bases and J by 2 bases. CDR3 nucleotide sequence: TGTGCCACCAGCAGGTTCCTAGCGGGGAATCAAGAGACCCAGTACTTC. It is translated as CATSRFLAGNQETQYF.

DNA for the CDR3: TGTGCCAGCAGCAAAAACAGGGAATACAATGAGCAGTTCTTC. Encoded protein: CASSKNREYNEQFF. The chain recombines TRBV21-1 with TRBJ2-1; the table gives TRBD1 as D, unverified against the DNA. TRBV21-1 is annotated as a pseudogene. CDR3 length equals 14 residues.

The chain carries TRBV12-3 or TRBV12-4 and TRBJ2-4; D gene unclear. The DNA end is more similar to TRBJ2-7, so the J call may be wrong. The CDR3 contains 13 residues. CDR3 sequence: CASSLAKVNEQYF. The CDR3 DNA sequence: TGTGCCAGCAGTTTAGCCAAGGTAAACGAGCAGTACTTC.

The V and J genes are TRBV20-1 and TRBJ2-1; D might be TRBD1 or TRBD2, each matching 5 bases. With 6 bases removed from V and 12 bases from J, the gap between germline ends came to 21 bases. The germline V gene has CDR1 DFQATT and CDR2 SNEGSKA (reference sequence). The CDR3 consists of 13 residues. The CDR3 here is CSARSGTGSMQFF. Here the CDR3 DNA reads TGCAGTGCAAGATCCGGGACGGGCTCGATGCAGTTCTTC.

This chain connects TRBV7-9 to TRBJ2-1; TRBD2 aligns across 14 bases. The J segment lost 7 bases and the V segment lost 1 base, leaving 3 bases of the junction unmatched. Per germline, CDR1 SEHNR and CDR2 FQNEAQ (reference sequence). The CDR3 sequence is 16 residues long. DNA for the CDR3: TGTGCCAGCAGCTTAGGCGGACTAGCGGGAGGAAATGAGCAGTTCTTC. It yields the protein CASSLGGLAGGNEQFF.

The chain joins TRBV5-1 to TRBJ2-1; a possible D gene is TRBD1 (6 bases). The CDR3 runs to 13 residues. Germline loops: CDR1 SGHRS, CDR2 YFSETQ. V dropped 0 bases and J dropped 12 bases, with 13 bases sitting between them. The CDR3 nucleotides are TGCGCCAGCAGCTTGGGACAGGACGCCAGGCAGTTCTTC. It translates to CASSLGQDARQFF.

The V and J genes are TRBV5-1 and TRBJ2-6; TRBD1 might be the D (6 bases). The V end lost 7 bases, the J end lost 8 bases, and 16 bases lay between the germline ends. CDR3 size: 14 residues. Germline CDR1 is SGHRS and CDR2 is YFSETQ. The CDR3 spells CASAGQLGPNVLTF. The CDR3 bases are TGCGCCAGCGCCGGACAGCTTGGCCCCAACGTCCTGACTTTC.

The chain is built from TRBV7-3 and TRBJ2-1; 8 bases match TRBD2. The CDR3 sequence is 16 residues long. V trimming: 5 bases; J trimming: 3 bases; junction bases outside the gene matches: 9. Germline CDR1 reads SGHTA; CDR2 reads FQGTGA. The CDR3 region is CASSRLASTVYNEQFF. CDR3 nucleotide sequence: TGTGCCAGCAGCCGACTAGCGTCTACGGTCTACAATGAGCAGTTCTTC.

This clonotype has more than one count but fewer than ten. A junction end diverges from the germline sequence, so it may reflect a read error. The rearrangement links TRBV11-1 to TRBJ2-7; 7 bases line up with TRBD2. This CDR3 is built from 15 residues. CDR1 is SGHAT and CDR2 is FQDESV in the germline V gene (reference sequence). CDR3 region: CAGSFRGSPSYEQYF. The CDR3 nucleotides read TGTGCCGGCAGCTTTCGCGGGAGCCCCTCCTACGAGCAGTACTTC.

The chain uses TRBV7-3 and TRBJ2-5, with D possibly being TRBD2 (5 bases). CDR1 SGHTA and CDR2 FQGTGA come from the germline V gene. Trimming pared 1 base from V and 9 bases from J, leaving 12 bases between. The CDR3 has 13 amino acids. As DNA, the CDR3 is TGTGCCAGCAGCTTAATGCCGAGGGCGGCCCAGTACTTC. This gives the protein CASSLMPRAAQYF.

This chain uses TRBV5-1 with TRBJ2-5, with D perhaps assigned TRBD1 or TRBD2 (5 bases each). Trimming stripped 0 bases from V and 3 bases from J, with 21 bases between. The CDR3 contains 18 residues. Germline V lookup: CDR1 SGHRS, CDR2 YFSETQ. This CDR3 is CASSLGSGPGRPKETQYF. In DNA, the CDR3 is TGCGCCAGCAGCTTGGGATCGGGACCGGGACGGCCTAAAGAGACCCAGTACTTC.

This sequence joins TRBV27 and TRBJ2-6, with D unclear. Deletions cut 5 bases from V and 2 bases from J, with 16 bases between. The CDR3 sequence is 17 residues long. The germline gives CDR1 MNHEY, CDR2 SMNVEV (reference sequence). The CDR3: CASSITPTLTGANVLTF. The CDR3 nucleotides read TGTGCCAGCAGTATCACACCGACATTAACTGGGGCCAACGTCCTGACTTTC.

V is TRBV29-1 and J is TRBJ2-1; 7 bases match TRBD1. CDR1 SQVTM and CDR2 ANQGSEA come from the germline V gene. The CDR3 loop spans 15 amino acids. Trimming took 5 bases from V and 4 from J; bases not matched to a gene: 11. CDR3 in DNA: TGCAGCGTTTCAGGGGGAGCGGCAATTTACAATGAGCAGTTCTTC. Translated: CSVSGGAAIYNEQFF.

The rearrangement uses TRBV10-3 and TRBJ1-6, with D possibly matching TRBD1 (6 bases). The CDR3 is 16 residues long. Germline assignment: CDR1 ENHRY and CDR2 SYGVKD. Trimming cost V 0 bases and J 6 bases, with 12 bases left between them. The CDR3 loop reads CAISESQGRSNSPLHF. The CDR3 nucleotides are TGTGCCATCAGTGAGTCACAGGGAAGGAGTAATTCACCCCTCCACTTT.

The CDR3 DNA follows: TGTGCCAGCAGCTTAGGGGCGGGGGTGCTCTACGAGCAGTACTTC. Its protein product is CASSLGAGVLYEQYF. This chain connects TRBV7-2 to TRBJ2-7; 7 bases map to TRBD2. With V trimmed by 1 base and J by 3 bases, 6 bases remained unmatched. CDR1 and CDR2 (germline): SGHTA, FQGNSA. CDR3 length equals 15 residues.

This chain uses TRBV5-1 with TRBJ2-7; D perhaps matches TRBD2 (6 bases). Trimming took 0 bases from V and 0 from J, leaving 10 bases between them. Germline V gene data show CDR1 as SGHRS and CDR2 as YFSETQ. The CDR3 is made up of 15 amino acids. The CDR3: CASSLVEGVSYEQYF. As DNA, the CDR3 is TGCGCCAGCAGCTTGGTGGAGGGTGTCTCCTACGAGCAGTACTTC.

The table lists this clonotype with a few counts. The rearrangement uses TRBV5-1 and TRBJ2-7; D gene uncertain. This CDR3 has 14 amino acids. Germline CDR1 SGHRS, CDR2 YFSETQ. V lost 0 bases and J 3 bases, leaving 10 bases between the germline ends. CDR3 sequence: CASSLAGLDYEQYF. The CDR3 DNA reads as TGCGCCAGCAGCTTGGCGGGTCTAGACTACGAGCAGTACTTC.

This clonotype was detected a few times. CDR3 in DNA: TGTGCCAGCAGCTGGGGGGCTGGGACAGGGGGCATCTATGAGCAGTTCTTC. This encodes CASSWGAGTGGIYEQFF. The chain links TRBV5-5 to TRBJ2-1; 12 bases fit TRBD1. CDR1 and CDR2 from the germline V gene are SGHKS and YYEKEE (reference sequence). With 3 bases clipped from V and 8 bases from J, the junction kept 12 bases outside the gene matches. The CDR3 runs to 17 residues.

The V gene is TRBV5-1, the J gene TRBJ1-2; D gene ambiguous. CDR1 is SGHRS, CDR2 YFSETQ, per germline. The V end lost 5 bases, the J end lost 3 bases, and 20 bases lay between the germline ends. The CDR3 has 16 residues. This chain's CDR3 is CASRAGRGLSDYGYTF. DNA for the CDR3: TGCGCCAGCAGGGCTGGGCGAGGTCTCTCGGACTATGGCTACACCTTC.

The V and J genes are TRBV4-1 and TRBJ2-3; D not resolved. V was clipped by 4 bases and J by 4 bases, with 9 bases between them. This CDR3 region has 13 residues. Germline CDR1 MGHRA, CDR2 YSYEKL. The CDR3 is CASSPQYADTQYF. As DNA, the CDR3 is TGCGCCAGCAGCCCCCAGTACGCAGATACGCAGTATTTT.

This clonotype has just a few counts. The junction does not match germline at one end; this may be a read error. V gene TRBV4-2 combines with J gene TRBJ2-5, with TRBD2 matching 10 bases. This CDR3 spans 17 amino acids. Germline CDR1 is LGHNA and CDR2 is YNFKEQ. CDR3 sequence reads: CASSQEGPSGSGEAQYF. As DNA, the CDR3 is TGTGCCAGCAGCCAGGAGGGCCCTAGCGGGAGTGGAGAGGCCCAGTACTTC.

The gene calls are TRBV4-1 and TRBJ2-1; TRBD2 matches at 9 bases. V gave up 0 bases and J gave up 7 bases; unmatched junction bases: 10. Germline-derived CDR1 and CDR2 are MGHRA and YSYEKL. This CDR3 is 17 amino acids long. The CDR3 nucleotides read TGCGCCAGCAGCCAAGATGCTAGCGGGGTAATATGGAATGAGCAGTTCTTC. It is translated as CASSQDASGVIWNEQFF.

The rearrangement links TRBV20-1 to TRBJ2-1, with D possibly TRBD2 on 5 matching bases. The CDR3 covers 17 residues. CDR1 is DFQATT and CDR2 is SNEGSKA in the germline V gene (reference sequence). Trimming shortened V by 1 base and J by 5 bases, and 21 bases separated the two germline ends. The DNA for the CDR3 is TGCAGTGCTAGAGTGCCGGGCCTGTCGGGGTATAACAATGAGCAGTTCTTC. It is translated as CSARVPGLSGYNNEQFF.

The CDR3 sequence is CASSQEGQFGEQYF. In DNA, the CDR3 is TGTGCCAGCAGCCAAGAGGGACAGTTCGGGGAGCAGTACTTC. The chain uses TRBV3-1 and TRBJ2-5; TRBD1 agrees at 7 bases. This CDR3 spans 14 amino acids. Trimming took 0 bases from V and 11 from J; bases not matched to a gene: 9. CDR1 LGHDT and CDR2 YNNKEL come from the germline V gene (reference sequence).

In nucleotides, the CDR3 is TGTGCCAGCAGACCGGGACAGGGGAGCTATGGCTACACCTTC. This gives the protein CASRPGQGSYGYTF. The chain has TRBV6-6 and TRBJ1-2; 10 positions match TRBD1. With 6 bases clipped from V and 4 bases from J, the junction kept 5 bases outside the gene matches. The CDR3 is made up of 14 amino acids. Germline values: CDR1 MNHNY, CDR2 SVGAGI (reference sequence).